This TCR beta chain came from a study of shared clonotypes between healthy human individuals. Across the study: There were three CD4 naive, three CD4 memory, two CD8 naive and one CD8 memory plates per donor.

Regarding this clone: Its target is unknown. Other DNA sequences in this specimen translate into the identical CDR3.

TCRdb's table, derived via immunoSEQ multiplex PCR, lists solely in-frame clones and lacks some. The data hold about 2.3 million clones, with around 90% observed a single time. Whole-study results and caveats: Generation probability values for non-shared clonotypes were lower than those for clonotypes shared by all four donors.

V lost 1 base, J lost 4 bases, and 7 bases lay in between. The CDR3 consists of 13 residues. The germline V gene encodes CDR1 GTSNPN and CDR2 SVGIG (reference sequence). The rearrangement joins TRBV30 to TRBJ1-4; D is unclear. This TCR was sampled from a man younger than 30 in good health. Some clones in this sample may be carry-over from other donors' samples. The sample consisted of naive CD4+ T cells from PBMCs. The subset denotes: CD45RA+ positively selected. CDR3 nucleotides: TGTGCCTGGAGTGGACAAATTAATGAAAAACTGTTTTTT. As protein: CAWSGQINEKLFF.